This T cell receptor (beta chain) was found in a study of T cells in women clearing cervical HPV infection. Study summary: No precancer developed; the control's incident HPV16 infection cleared within 12 months. General study points: Cases carried less TRBV6-7 than controls: approximately 0.1% versus 0.16%. CIN3+ cases had significantly higher TCR repertoire richness than controls, but evenness did not differ.

Average input was around 1,100 ng genomic DNA for immunoSEQ TCR beta CDR3 amplification. TCRdb keeps only in-frame clones here, not all; method: immunoSEQ multiplex PCR. Found here are about 16,000 clones; the top ten clones hold more than 5.5%. Details on this clone: As yet, its antigen is unknown. The read gets to within 3 residues of the CDR3 end, and the germline J gene fills in the rest.

The CDR3 is 16 residues long. Germline V CDR1 and CDR2: GTSNPN, SVGIG (reference sequence). This receptor was identified in a woman aged 18 to 69 with a cervical HPV16 infection that either progressed to CIN3+ or cleared (not recorded which). This chain connects TRBV30 to TRBJ1-2; D might be TRBD1 (6 bases). The sequenced sample was blood buffy coat. The CDR3 bases that were read are TGTGCCTGGAGCGAGGGGTACAGGGAGAGGGGAAAAGGC. Translation gives CAWSEGYRERGKG. The entire CDR3 is CAWSEGYRERGKGYTF.